The 27 T cell receptor beta chains below come from one sample, sequenced in a study of cytomegalovirus exposure and HLA in healthy donors. Both 60 Vbeta primers and 13 Jbeta primers went into the PCR. Sequencing used immunoSEQ multiplex PCR; TCRdb keeps in-frame clones, though not all of them. This table holds fewer than 250,000 clones, about 77% found once. The sample consisted of PBMCs. The receptors stem from a man younger than 45 in good health and CMV-seropositive.

The genes are TRBV6-1 and TRBJ1-1; D is perhaps TRBD1 (5 bases). The germline V and J ends were trimmed by 3 bases and 4 bases, with 12 bases remaining between them. The germline V gene encodes CDR1 MNHNS and CDR2 SASEGT. This CDR3 comprises 14 residues. This CDR3 reads CASSERHGGTEAFF. CDR3 nucleotides: TGTGCCAGCAGTGAGAGACACGGGGGCACTGAAGCTTTCTTT.

This rearrangement joins TRBV2 to TRBJ2-1; D unclear. Trimming shortened V by 3 bases and J by 6 bases, and 9 bases separated the two germline ends. The CDR3 runs 13 residues. Looked up from germline, CDR1 is SNHLY and CDR2 is FYNNEI. The CDR3 coding sequence is TGTGCCAGCAGTGATCCCCCCGGCAATGAGCAGTTCTTC. It translates to CASSDPPGNEQFF.

CDR3 protein: CASSITGYPSYEQYF. CDR3 sequence (DNA): TGTGCCAGTAGTATTACAGGCTATCCTTCCTACGAGCAGTACTTC. This chain connects TRBV19 to TRBJ2-7; perhaps TRBD1 as D (5 bases). Trimming left V 3 bases short and J 1 base short, with 13 bases between. Germline CDR1 reads LNHDA; CDR2 reads SQIVND (reference sequence). The CDR3 runs 15 residues.

V gene TRBV30 combines with J gene TRBJ1-2; TRBD1 might be the D (6 bases). Germline V gene lookup returns CDR1 GTSNPN and CDR2 SVGIG (reference sequence). The CDR3 consists of 14 residues. The ends were cut back, 4 bases at V and 5 bases at J, with 17 bases in the middle. This chain's CDR3 is CAWTRGGSSYGYTF. The CDR3 region has the DNA TGTGCCTGGACCCGAGGGGGATCGTCTTATGGCTACACCTTC.

The V and J genes are TRBV5-1 and TRBJ1-2; the D gene is possibly TRBD1 (6 bases). Germline V lookup: CDR1 SGHRS, CDR2 YFSETQ. With 3 bases removed from V and 4 bases from J, the gap between germline ends came to 16 bases. This CDR3 is 15 amino acids long. This CDR3 reads CASSYNRDGTYGYTF. CDR3 nucleotide sequence: TGCGCCAGCAGCTACAACAGGGATGGAACCTATGGCTACACCTTC.

The chain uses TRBV5-1 and TRBJ2-5; D might be TRBD2 (5 bases). Germline V gene data show CDR1 as SGHRS and CDR2 as YFSETQ. Trimming removed 0 bases at V and 0 bases at J, with 9 bases between. The CDR3 contains 15 residues. For the CDR3, the DNA is TGCGCCAGCAGCTTGGCCCGGAGGTACCAAGAGACCCAGTACTTC. Translated: CASSLARRYQETQYF.

The V and J genes are TRBV11-2 and TRBJ2-1; TRBD1 might be the D (7 bases). CDR1 is SGHAT, CDR2 FQNNGV, per germline. Trimming pared 5 bases from V and 4 bases from J, leaving 15 bases between. The CDR3 covers 15 residues. CDR3 coding DNA: TGTGCCAGCAGCCCTGCCCAGGGGGGATACAATGAGCAGTTCTTC. It is translated as CASSPAQGGYNEQFF.

The V gene is TRBV18, the J gene TRBJ2-2, with D hard to call. Trimming took off 5 bases at V and 4 bases at J, with 17 bases between the two ends. The CDR3 consists of 16 residues. Germline assignment: CDR1 KGHSH and CDR2 LQKENI. CDR3 protein: CASSATQITFTGELFF. In DNA form, the CDR3 reads TGTGCCAGCTCAGCGACACAGATTACCTTCACCGGGGAGCTGTTTTTT. Combining the CDR3 with reference TRBV18 and TRBJ2-2 gives the whole variable domain NAGVMQNPRHLVRRRGQEARLRCSPMKGHSHVYWYRQLPEEGLKFMVYLQKENIIDESGMPKERFSAEFPKEGPSILRIQQVVRGDSAAYFCASSATQITFTGELFFGEGSRLTVL.

CDR3 coding DNA: TGCAGCGTTCCAGTCACCCCGGGACAGGGATACGGCTACACCTTC. It is translated as CSVPVTPGQGYGYTF. The chain is built from TRBV29-1 and TRBJ1-2; TRBD1 matches at 9 bases. The CDR3 consists of 15 residues. Germline trimming cut 5 bases from V and 8 bases from J; bases unmatched to any gene: 15. The germline V gene encodes CDR1 SQVTM and CDR2 ANQGSEA.

The CDR3 reads CASSRRQFEYTKNIQYF. In DNA form, the CDR3 reads TGTGCCAGCAGCCGTCGACAGTTCGAGTATACCAAAAACATTCAGTACTTC. V usage is TRBV28 and J usage is TRBJ2-4, with a possible D match to TRBD1 (5 bases). CDR1 MDHEN and CDR2 SYDVKM come from the germline V gene. This CDR3 contains 17 residues. The V end lost 6 bases, the J end lost 2 bases, and 20 bases lay between the germline ends.

This clone has just a few counts. The chain employs TRBV6-1 and TRBJ2-1; a possible D gene is TRBD1 (5 bases). Trimming stripped 6 bases from V and 1 base from J, with 10 bases between. The CDR3 sequence is 14 residues long. CDR1 is MNHNS, CDR2 SASEGT, per germline. The CDR3 bases are TGTGCCAGCAGCCCAGACAGTTCCTACAATGAGCAGTTCTTC. This encodes CASSPDSSYNEQFF.

This chain links TRBV5-6 with TRBJ2-7; D may be TRBD2 (6 bases). This CDR3 comprises 14 residues. The V end lost 5 bases, the J end lost 2 bases, and 14 bases lay between the germline ends. Germline loops: CDR1 SGHDT, CDR2 YYEEEE. CDR3 DNA sequence: TGTGCCAGCAGGGAGAGGACGGGAGCCTACGAGCAGTACTTC. It specifies CASRERTGAYEQYF.

DNA of the CDR3: TGTGCCAGCAGTTCAGGACTCCCCGGGGAGACCCAGTACTTC. Encoded protein: CASSSGLPGETQYF. V is TRBV27 and J is TRBJ2-5; D is perhaps TRBD2 (5 bases). Trimming pared 4 bases from V and 5 bases from J, leaving 14 bases between. The CDR3 runs to 14 residues. The germline V gene encodes CDR1 MNHEY and CDR2 SMNVEV (reference sequence).

This sequence joins TRBV30 and TRBJ1-4, with 7 bases matching TRBD1. This CDR3 comprises 15 residues. Trimming cost V 5 bases and J 4 bases; bases outside gene matches: 10. Per the germline V gene, CDR1 is GTSNPN and CDR2 is SVGIG (reference sequence). This CDR3 is CAWGGQPLFNEKLFF. CDR3 sequence (DNA): TGTGCCTGGGGGGGACAGCCGCTATTTAATGAAAAACTGTTTTTT.

The rearrangement joins TRBV19 to TRBJ1-2, with D maybe TRBD1 (6 bases). Trimming took 5 bases from V and 3 from J, leaving 13 bases between them. The CDR3 consists of 14 residues. Per the germline V gene, CDR1 is LNHDA and CDR2 is SQIVND (reference sequence). CDR3 region: CASSGHREDYGYTF. In DNA form, the CDR3 reads TGTGCCAGTAGTGGCCACAGGGAAGACTATGGCTACACCTTC.

The V call is TRBV7-2, the J call TRBJ1-5, with D possibly being TRBD1 (5 bases). V lost 6 bases and J lost 0, with 12 bases in between. The CDR3 totals 15 residues. CDR1 SGHTA and CDR2 FQGNSA come from the germline V gene. CDR3 sequence (DNA): TGTGCCAGCAGATTCGACAGAAATAGCAATCAGCCCCAGCATTTT. Encoded protein: CASRFDRNSNQPQHF. Supplemented by reference TRBV7-2 and TRBJ1-5, the full variable domain reads GAGVSQSPSNKVTEKGKDVELRCDPISGHTALYWYRQSLGQGLEFLIYFQGNSAPDKSGLPSDRFSAERTGGSVSTLTIQRTQQEDSAVYLCASRFDRNSNQPQHFGDGTRLSIL.

This sequence joins TRBV9 and TRBJ2-3; weak D call: TRBD2 (5 bases). V lost 4 bases and J lost 0, with 15 bases in between. The CDR3 length is 16 residues. Germline-derived CDR1 and CDR2 are SGDLS and YYNGEE. As DNA, the CDR3 is TGTGCCAGCAGCCCTCGATCGGGAAGAAGCACAGATACGCAGTATTTT. It translates to CASSPRSGRSTDTQYF.

The chain carries TRBV5-4 and TRBJ2-1; TRBD1 might be the D (6 bases). CDR1 is SGHNT, CDR2 YYREEE, per germline (reference sequence). The CDR3 has 15 residues. Trimming took 2 bases from V and 6 from J, leaving 15 bases between them. CDR3 sequence: CASSLPQGPFNEQFF. In nucleotides, the CDR3 is TGTGCCAGCAGCTTACCACAGGGACCCTTCAATGAGCAGTTCTTC.

The chain combines TRBV15 with TRBJ1-4, with 9 bases lining up with TRBD1. The J segment lost 10 bases and the V segment lost 3 bases, leaving 3 bases of the junction unmatched. The CDR3 is made up of 13 amino acids. Germline V gene lookup returns CDR1 LNHNV and CDR2 YYDKDF (reference sequence). CDR3 coding DNA: TGTGCCACCAGCAGTGCGACAGGGGGAAAACTGTTTTTT. It encodes CATSSATGGKLFF.

The V and J genes are TRBV5-1 and TRBJ2-5; D might be TRBD2 (7 bases). There are 13 residues in the CDR3. Trimming stripped 7 bases from V and 4 bases from J, with 14 bases between. Germline V gene data show CDR1 as SGHRS and CDR2 as YFSETQ. CDR3 loop: CASSGGGGETQYF. The DNA of the CDR3 is TGCGCCAGCTCTGGGGGCGGGGGAGAGACCCAGTACTTC.

The V and J genes are TRBV15 and TRBJ1-2; D is unresolved. The CDR3 contains 12 residues. The V gene's germline CDR1 is LNHNV and CDR2 YYDKDF (reference sequence). V lost 3 bases and J 5 bases, leaving 7 bases between the germline ends. DNA for the CDR3: TGTGCCACCAGCAGCGGGAATTATGGCTACACCTTC. Residues: CATSSGNYGYTF.

The V call is TRBV2, the J call TRBJ2-2; TRBD2 might be the D (6 bases). CDR1 SNHLY and CDR2 FYNNEI come from the germline V gene. The CDR3 extends over 13 amino acids. The V end lost 6 bases, the J end lost 4 bases, and 9 bases lay between the germline ends. The CDR3 region is CASRGAGTGELFF. The CDR3 DNA follows: TGTGCCAGCAGGGGAGCGGGCACCGGGGAGCTGTTTTTT.

The chain employs TRBV20-1 and TRBJ2-1, with 8 bases matching TRBD2. J lost 10 bases, V lost 7 bases, and 6 bases had no gene match. There are 11 residues in the CDR3. Germline loops: CDR1 DFQATT, CDR2 SNEGSKA (reference sequence). As DNA, the CDR3 is TGCAGTGGGGGACTAGTCGGAGAGCAGTTCTTC. It yields the protein CSGGLVGEQFF.

V and J are TRBV7-8 and TRBJ2-7; TRBD2 matches at 8 bases. Germline values: CDR1 SGHVS, CDR2 FQNEAQ. J was trimmed by 0 bases and V by 1 base; bases with no gene match: 5. The CDR3 is made up of 16 amino acids. CDR3 region: CASSLGVAGISYEQYF. The CDR3 DNA follows: TGTGCCAGCAGCTTAGGGGTAGCGGGGATCTCCTACGAGCAGTACTTC.

The chain joins TRBV9 to TRBJ2-3; 14 bases map to TRBD2. The CDR3 covers 14 residues. Germline V gene sequence: CDR1 SGDLS, CDR2 YYNGEE. V lost 4 bases to trimming and J lost 14 bases; unmatched junction nucleotides: 9. CDR3 sequence reads: CASSRGLAGGQPYF. CDR3 nucleotides: TGTGCCAGCAGCCGAGGACTAGCGGGGGGCCAACCGTATTTT. The complete variable domain, with remaining parts taken from reference TRBV9 and TRBJ2-3, reads DSGVTQTPKHLITATGQRVTLRCSPRSGDLSVYWYQQSLDQGLQFLIQYYNGEERAKGNILERFSAQQFPDLHSELNLSSLELGDSALYFCASSRGLAGGQPYFGPGTRLTVL.

This chain uses TRBV19 with TRBJ2-5; TRBD1 might be the D (6 bases). V was shortened by 3 bases and J by 2 bases, with 13 bases between the two germline ends. CDR1 and CDR2 from the germline V gene are LNHDA and SQIVND (reference sequence). The CDR3 covers 15 residues. In DNA form, the CDR3 reads TGTGCCAGTAGTATCTCCGGGACACCTCAAGAGACCCAGTACTTC. Its translation is CASSISGTPQETQYF.

V is TRBV29-1 and J is TRBJ2-6, with 8 positions matching TRBD1. With 5 bases clipped from V and 0 bases from J, the junction kept 6 bases outside the gene matches. Germline assignment: CDR1 SQVTM and CDR2 ANQGSEA. The CDR3 has 16 residues. Here the CDR3 DNA reads TGCAGCGTTAGGACAGGGTTCGACTCTGGGGCCAACGTCCTGACTTTC. Translating gives CSVRTGFDSGANVLTF.